The 8 T cell receptor beta chains below come from one sample, sequenced in a study of radiotherapy plus CTLA-4 blockade in lung cancer. TCRdb's table, derived via immunoSEQ multiplex PCR, lists solely in-frame clones and lacks some. Among 80,000 or so clones, 78% were seen once, and the ten largest hold more than 3.5%. This specimen was peripheral blood, taken from a patient treated with radiotherapy plus ipilimumab. Receptor source: a human donor with non-small cell lung cancer who had a partial response to radiotherapy plus ipilimumab. Some clones in this sample may be carry-over from other donors' samples.

The chain has TRBV7-6 and TRBJ1-5; D gene ambiguous. Germline CDR1 and CDR2: SGHVS and FNYEAQ. V lost 5 bases and J 4 bases, leaving 18 bases between the germline ends. The CDR3 is 16 residues long. The CDR3 sequence: CASSPPGGGWNQPQHF. In DNA, the CDR3 is TGTGCCAGCAGCCCCCCGGGAGGAGGGTGGAATCAGCCCCAGCATTTT.

This chain uses TRBV2 with TRBJ2-3, with TRBD2 as a possible D gene (6 bases). Trimming left V 8 bases short and J 2 bases short, with 14 bases between. Germline CDR1 is SNHLY and CDR2 is FYNNEI. This CDR3 region has 14 residues. The DNA of the CDR3 is TGTGCCAGCGCAAGGCGGGGTACCACAGATACGCAGTATTTT. Amino acid sequence: CASARRGTTDTQYF.

This clone occurred a few times. The chain carries TRBV2 and TRBJ2-3; 10 bases map to TRBD1. Germline V lookup: CDR1 SNHLY, CDR2 FYNNEI. CDR3 length equals 14 residues. The ends lost 7 bases at V and 5 bases at J; junction bases unmatched: 6. The CDR3, as DNA: TGTGCCAGCATGAGACAGGGGGCTTTAGATACGCAGTATTTT. It encodes CASMRQGALDTQYF. The full variable domain, with the rest looked up from reference TRBV2 and TRBJ2-3, is EPEVTQTPSHQVTQMGQEVILRCVPISNHLYFYWYRQILGQKVEFLVSFYNNEISEKSEIFDDQFSVERPDGSNFTLKIRSTKLEDSAMYFCASMRQGALDTQYFGPGTRLTVL.

This clone has more than one count but fewer than ten. V and J are TRBV19 and TRBJ2-6, with no clear D. This CDR3 has 15 residues. V lost 1 base to trimming and J lost 2 bases, with 6 bases between them. Germline loops: CDR1 LNHDA, CDR2 SQIVND (reference sequence). This CDR3 reads CASSIGQTGANVLTF. CDR3 DNA: TGTGCCAGTAGTATAGGGCAGACTGGGGCCAACGTCCTGACTTTC.

The CDR3 is CSVALVDTQYF. The CDR3 DNA reads TGCAGCGTTGCCCTAGTAGATACGCAGTATTTT. The J gene is TRBJ2-3, the V gene TRBV29-1; D gene ambiguous. Looked up from germline, CDR1 is SQVTM and CDR2 is ANQGSEA. The CDR3 runs 11 residues. V was pared by 4 bases and J by 5 bases, with 7 bases between.

The chain employs TRBV10-3 and TRBJ1-6; 10 nucleotides line up with TRBD1. Germline V gene data show CDR1 as ENHRY and CDR2 as SYGVKD. With 3 bases clipped from V and 10 bases from J, the junction kept 6 bases outside the gene matches. CDR3 length: 15 residues. CDR3 sequence reads: CAISDRTGGHSPLHF. The DNA of the CDR3 is TGTGCCATCAGTGACCGGACAGGGGGGCACTCACCCCTCCACTTT.

The chain joins TRBV7-7 to TRBJ2-5, with TRBD1 matching 7 bases. The CDR3 loop spans 15 amino acids. The germline V gene encodes CDR1 SSHAT and CDR2 FNYEAQ (reference sequence). Unmatched junction bases numbered 9, after V lost 4 bases and J lost 4 bases. CDR3 amino acids: CASSSHTGVGETQYF. The CDR3 DNA sequence: TGTGCCAGCAGCTCTCACACAGGGGTGGGAGAGACCCAGTACTTC.

This chain connects TRBV2 to TRBJ1-5; 8 positions match TRBD1. Germline assignment: CDR1 SNHLY and CDR2 FYNNEI. The CDR3 consists of 14 residues. Trimming cost V 3 bases and J 4 bases; bases outside gene matches: 2. The CDR3 is CASSDTGGNQPQHF. CDR3 DNA sequence: TGTGCCAGCAGTGACACAGGGGGAAATCAGCCCCAGCATTTT.